Listed below are T cell receptor beta chains from one sample, sequenced in a study of control samples from healthy donors and cancer patients. The protocol was immunoSEQ multiplex PCR, while the TCRdb copy is restricted to in-frame clones and leaves out a portion. In the table there are about 170,000 clones, about 90% of which are singletons. Sequenced input: blood. The source is a woman between 40 and 50 years old in good health. CDR3s include the opening cysteine and the closing phenylalanine or tryptophan. The D gene is left open where the match is weak. The listing skips clone size in some rows; elsewhere it reads once, few, many or a size class.

NA	TRBJ2-7	TRBV4-1	TRBD2	TGCGCCAGCAGCCACGGACTAGCCGGTGAGCAGTACTTC	CASSHGLAGEQYF
NA	TRBJ2-2	TRBV11-3	TRBD2	TGTGCCAGCAGCGCGGGGGGGAACACCGGGGAGCTGTTTTTT	CASSAGGNTGELFF
once	TRBJ2-3	TRBV19	TRBD2	TGTGCCAGTAGGTATAGCGGGTCCCGCGGAGATACGCAGTATTTT	CASRYSGSRGDTQYF
once	TRBJ2-5	TRBV4-1	NA	TGCGCCAGCAGCCAAGAAGGCAGGGTGGGAGAGACCCAGTACTTC	CASSQEGRVGETQYF
NA	TRBJ1-1	TRBV5-1	NA	TGCGCCAGCAGCTTACCTGGGGGCACTGAAGCTTTCTTT	CASSLPGGTEAFF
NA	TRBJ2-7	TRBV18	TRBD1	TGTGCCAGCTCACCGGGGACAGGGACCCTTTACGAGCAGTACTTC	CASSPGTGTLYEQYF
NA	TRBJ2-3	TRBV7-2	NA	TGTGCCAGCGGGGGGGCGAACACAGATACGCAGTATTTT	CASGGANTDTQYF
NA	TRBJ2-7	TRBV28	TRBD1	TGTGCCGCCGCCGGGACAGGGTACTACGAGCAGTACTTC	CAAAGTGYYEQYF
NA	TRBJ1-4	TRBV27	NA	TGTGCCAGCAGCCTAGGGAATGGTAATGAAAAACTGTTTTTT	CASSLGNGNEKLFF
NA	TRBJ1-2	TRBV5-1	NA	TGCGCCAGCAGGCCGACTGATAACTATGGCTACACCTTC	CASRPTDNYGYTF
NA	TRBJ2-3	TRBV7-2	TRBD2	TGTGCCAGCAGCTTTTTAGCGGGGGGGCAAGATACGCAGTATTTT	CASSFLAGGQDTQYF
NA	TRBJ2-1	TRBV4-1	NA	TGCGCCAGCAGCCAACAACATAATGAGCAGTTCTTC	CASSQQHNEQFF
NA	TRBJ2-5	TRBV4-2	NA	TGTGCCAGCAGCCAATTCCCGGGGGAAGAGACCCAGTACTTC	CASSQFPGEETQYF
NA	TRBJ1-1	TRBV15	NA	TGTGCCACCAGCAGAGTTTCGGGGGAGAACACTGAAGCTTTCTTT	CATSRVSGENTEAFF
NA	TRBJ1-3	TRBV10-3	TRBD1	TGTGCCATCTGGGAAGGACAGGGTCCTGGAAACACCATATATTTT	CAIWEGQGPGNTIYF
NA	TRBJ1-1	TRBV2	TRBD1	TGTGCCAACCTACAGGGGGCGTACACTGAAGCTTTCTTT	CANLQGAYTEAFF
few	TRBJ2-7	TRBV27	TRBD1	TGTGCCAGCAAACCTTCTGACAGGGTAGGGTACGAGCAGTACTTC	CASKPSDRVGYEQYF
NA	TRBJ2-7	TRBV6-6	NA	TGTGCCAGCAGACGAGCGGGCGGGGGCGGTGAGCAGTACTTC	CASRRAGGGGEQYF
NA	TRBJ2-7	TRBV2	NA	TGTGCCAGCAGTGAATACCCGATTGACGAGCAGTACTTC	CASSEYPIDEQYF